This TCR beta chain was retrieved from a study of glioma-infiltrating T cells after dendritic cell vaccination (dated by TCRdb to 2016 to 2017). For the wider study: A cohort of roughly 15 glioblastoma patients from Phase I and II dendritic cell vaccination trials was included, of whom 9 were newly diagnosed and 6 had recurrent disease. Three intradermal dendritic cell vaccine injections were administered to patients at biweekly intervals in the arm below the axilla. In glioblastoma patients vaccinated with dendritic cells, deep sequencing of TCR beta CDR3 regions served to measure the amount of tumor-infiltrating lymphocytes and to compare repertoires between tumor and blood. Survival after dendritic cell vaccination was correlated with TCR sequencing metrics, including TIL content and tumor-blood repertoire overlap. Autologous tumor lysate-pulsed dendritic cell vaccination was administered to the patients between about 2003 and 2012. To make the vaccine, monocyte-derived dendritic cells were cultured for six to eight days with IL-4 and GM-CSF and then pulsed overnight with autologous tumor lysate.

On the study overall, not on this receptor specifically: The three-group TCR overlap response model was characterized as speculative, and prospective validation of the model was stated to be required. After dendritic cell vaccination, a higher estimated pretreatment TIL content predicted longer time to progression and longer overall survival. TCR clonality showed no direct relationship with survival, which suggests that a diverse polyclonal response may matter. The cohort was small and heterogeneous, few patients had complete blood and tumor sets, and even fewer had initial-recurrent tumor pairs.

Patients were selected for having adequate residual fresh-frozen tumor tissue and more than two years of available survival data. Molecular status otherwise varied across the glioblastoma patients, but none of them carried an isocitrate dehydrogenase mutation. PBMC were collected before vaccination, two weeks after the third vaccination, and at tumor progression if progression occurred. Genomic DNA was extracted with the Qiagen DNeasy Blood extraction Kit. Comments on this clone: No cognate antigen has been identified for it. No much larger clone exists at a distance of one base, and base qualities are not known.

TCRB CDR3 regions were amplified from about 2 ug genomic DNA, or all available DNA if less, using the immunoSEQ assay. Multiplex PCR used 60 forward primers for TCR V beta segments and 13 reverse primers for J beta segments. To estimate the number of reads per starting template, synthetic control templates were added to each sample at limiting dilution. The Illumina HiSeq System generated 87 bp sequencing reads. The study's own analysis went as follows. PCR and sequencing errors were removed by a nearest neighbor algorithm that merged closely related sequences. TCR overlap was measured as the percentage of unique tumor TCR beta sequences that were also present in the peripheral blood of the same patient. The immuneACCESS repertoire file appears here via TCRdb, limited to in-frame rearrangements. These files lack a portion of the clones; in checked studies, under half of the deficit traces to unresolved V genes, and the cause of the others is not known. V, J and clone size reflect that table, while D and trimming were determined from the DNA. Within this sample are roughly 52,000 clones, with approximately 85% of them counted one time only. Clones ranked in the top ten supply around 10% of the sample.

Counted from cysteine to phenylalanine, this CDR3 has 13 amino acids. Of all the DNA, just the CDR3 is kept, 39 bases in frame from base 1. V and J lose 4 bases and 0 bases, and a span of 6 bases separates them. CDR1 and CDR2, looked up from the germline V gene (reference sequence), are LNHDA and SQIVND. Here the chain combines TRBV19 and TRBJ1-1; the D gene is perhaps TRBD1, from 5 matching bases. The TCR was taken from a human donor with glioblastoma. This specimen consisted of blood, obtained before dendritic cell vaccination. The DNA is TGTGCCAGTAGTACGGGGGTGAACACTGAAGCTTTCTTT. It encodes CASSTGVNTEAFF.